This TCR beta chain is from a study of memory CD4+ T cells and cytomegalovirus serostatus. Profiled with immunoSEQ multiplex PCR; TCRdb holds only in-frame clones, not every one. The table records about 58,000 clones, approximately 82% of them present only once. Per the germline V gene, CDR1 is KGHSH and CDR2 is LQKENI. The length of the CDR3 is 16 residues. The junction had 8 bases not matched to a gene; V was cut back by 5 bases and J by 7 bases. Study results and limitations: About 40% of the roughly 150 known CMV-associated TCRbeta sequences appeared in CD4+ memory.

As concerns this clone: Its antigen remains unknown.

The sort gate was single viable CD3+CD4+CD8-CD45RO+ cells for memory CD4+ T cells. This clonotype was sampled from an adult in good health and CMV-seronegative. Some clones in this sample may be carry-over from other donors' samples. The sequencing input was memory CD4+ T cells from blood. V is TRBV18 and J is TRBJ2-1; 13 positions match TRBD2. The CDR3 reads CASSERTSGRGNEQFF. The DNA of the CDR3 is TGTGCCAGCTCAGAACGGACTAGCGGGAGAGGGAATGAGCAGTTCTTC.